This T cell receptor (beta chain) was recovered during a study of beta chain features in type 1 diabetes. Study-level points and caveats: Shorter TCRB CDR3s, moderately but significantly so, were found in Type 1 diabetes patients in all four CD4+ subsets. Overrepresentation of cells with high TCR expression could result from cDNA sequencing. Type 1 diabetes patients had VDJ junctions that carried fewer insertions and more deletions.

Trimming stripped 4 bases from V and 0 bases from J, with 13 bases between. The germline CDR1 and CDR2 sequences are SGDLS and YYNGEE. This CDR3 region has 16 residues. As regards this clone: Antigen: not known.

The study reverse transcribed the entire isolated RNA, so it sequenced expressed TCRB transcripts. Produced via immunoSEQ multiplex PCR; TCRdb's table is partial and in-frame only. The sample holds more than 250,000 clones, 24% seen once. A single heparinised draw of about 100 mL on average was taken per donor. What was sequenced was naive CD4+ T cells from blood. This sequence originates from a woman aged 25 to 39 with type 1 diabetes. The chain carries TRBV9 and TRBJ2-2; the D is unclear. As DNA, the CDR3 is TGTGCCAGCAGCTACGACTTCCCCACGAACACCGGGGAGCTGTTTTTT. Translated: CASSYDFPTNTGELFF.